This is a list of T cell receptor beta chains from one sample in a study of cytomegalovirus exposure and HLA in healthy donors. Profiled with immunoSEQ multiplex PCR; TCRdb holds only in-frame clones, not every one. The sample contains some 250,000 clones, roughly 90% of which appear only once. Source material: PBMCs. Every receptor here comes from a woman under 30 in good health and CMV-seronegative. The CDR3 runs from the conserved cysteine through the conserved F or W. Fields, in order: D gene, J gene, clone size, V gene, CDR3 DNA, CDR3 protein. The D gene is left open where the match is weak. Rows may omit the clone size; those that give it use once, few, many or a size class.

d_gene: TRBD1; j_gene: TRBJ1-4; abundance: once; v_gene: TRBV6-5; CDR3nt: TGTGCCAGCAGTGACAGGGGATTTGAAAAACTGTTTTTT; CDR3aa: CASSDRGFEKLFF
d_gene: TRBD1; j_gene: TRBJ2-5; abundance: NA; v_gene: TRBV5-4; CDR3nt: TGTGCCAGCAGCCCGGACAGGGAGACCCAGTACTTC; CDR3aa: CASSPDRETQYF
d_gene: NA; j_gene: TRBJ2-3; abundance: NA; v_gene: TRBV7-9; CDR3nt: TGTGCCAGCAGCTCATACAGGGAAGCCACGGATACGCAGTATTTT; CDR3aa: CASSSYREATDTQYF
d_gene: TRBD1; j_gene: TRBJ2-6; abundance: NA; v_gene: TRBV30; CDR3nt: TGTGCCTTACAGACAGGGTGGGCCTCTGGGGCCAACGTCCTGACTTTC; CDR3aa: CALQTGWASGANVLTF
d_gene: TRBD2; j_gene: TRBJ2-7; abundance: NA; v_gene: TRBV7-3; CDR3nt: TGTGCCAGCAGCTTTGGCGGGGGTAAACCCTACGAGCAGTACTTC; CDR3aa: CASSFGGGKPYEQYF
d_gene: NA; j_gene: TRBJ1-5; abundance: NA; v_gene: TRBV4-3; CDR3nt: TGCGCCAGCAGCCAAGGGGGGGATCAGCCCCAGCATTTT; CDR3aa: CASSQGGDQPQHF
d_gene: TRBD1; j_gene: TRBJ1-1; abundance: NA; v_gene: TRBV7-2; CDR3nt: TGTGCCAGCAGCCCAAGGACAGGGACTGAAGCTTTCTTT; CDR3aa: CASSPRTGTEAFF
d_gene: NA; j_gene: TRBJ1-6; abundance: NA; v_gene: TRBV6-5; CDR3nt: TGTGCCAGCAGGCGACAGGACGCGCCCCTCCACTTT; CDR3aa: CASRRQDAPLHF
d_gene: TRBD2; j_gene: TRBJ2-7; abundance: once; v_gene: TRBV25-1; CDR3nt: TGTGCCAGCAGAGCGGGGGGAGGGGAATCCTACGAGCAGTACTTC; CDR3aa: CASRAGGGESYEQYF
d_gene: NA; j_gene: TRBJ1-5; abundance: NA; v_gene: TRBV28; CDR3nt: TGTGCCAGCAGTTTTTTTGGGGGGGAGCCCCAGCATTTT; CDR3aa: CASSFFGGEPQHF
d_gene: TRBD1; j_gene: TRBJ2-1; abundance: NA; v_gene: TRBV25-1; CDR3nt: TGTGCCAGCAGTGAATGGGAGACAGGGAAATCCTACAATGAGCAGTTCTTC; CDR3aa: CASSEWETGKSYNEQFF
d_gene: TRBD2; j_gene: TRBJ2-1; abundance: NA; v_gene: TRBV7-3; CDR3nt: TGTGCCAGCAGCTGGGGACTAGCGGGGGGATACAATGAGCAGTTCTTC; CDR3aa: CASSWGLAGGYNEQFF
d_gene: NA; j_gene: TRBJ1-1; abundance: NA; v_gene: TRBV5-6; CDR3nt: TGTGCCAGCAGCTTGATAAGACAGCTGAACACTGAAGCTTTCTTT; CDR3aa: CASSLIRQLNTEAFF
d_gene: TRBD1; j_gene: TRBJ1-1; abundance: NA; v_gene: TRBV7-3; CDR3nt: TGTGCCAGCAGCAGGGTACCGGGACAGGGGAACACTGAAGCTTTCTTT; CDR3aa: CASSRVPGQGNTEAFF
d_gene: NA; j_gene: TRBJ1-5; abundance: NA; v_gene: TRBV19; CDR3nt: TGTGCCAGTAGTATATTACAGGGAAATCAGCCCCAGCATTTT; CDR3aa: CASSILQGNQPQHF
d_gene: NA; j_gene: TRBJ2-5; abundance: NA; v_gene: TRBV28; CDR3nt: TGTGCCAGCAACAGGGCCCTAGAGACCCAGTACTTC; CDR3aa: CASNRALETQYF
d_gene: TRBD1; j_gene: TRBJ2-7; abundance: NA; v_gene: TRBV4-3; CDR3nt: TGCGCCAGCAGCCCAGATCCGGGACAGGGGGCCCACGAGCAGTACTTC; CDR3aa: CASSPDPGQGAHEQYF
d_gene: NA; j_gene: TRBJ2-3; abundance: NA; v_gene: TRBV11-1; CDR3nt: TGTGCCAGCAGCTCCCTCCAGGGGTACGACACAGATACGCAGTATTTT; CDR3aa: CASSSLQGYDTDTQYF
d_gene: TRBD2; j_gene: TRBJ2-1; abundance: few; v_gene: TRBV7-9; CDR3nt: TGTGCCAGCAGCTTGAATAGCGGGGGGCTGTACAATGAGCAGTTCTTC; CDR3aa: CASSLNSGGLYNEQFF
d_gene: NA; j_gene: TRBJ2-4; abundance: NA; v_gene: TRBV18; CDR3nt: TGTGCCAGCTCACTCTCCATCGGGGTCCCGGACTTC; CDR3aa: CASSLSIGVPDF
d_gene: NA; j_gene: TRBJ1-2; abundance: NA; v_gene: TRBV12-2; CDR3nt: TGTGCGGACTTGCATGGCTACACCTTC; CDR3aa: CADLHGYTF
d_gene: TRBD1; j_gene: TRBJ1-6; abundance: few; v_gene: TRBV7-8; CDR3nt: TGTGCCAGCAGCTTCGAGGGACAGGGGAATAATTCACCCCTCCACTTT; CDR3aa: CASSFEGQGNNSPLHF
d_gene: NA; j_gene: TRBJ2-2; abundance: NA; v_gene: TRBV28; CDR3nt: TGTGCCATGAGGCAGGGGAACACCGGGGAGCTGTTTTTT; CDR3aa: CAMRQGNTGELFF
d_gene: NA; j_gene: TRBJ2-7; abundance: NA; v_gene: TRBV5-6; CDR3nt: TGTGCCAGCAGCCGGAGCGGATGGGACACCTACGAGCAGTACTTC; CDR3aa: CASSRSGWDTYEQYF
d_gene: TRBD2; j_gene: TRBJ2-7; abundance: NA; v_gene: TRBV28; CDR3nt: TGTGCCAGCAGTTTCCTAGCGGGACCCTACGAGCAGTACTTC; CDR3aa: CASSFLAGPYEQYF
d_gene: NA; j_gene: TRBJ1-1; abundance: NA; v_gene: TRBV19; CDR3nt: TGTGCCAGTAGTCAGAGACTCACTGAAGCTTTCTTT; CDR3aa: CASSQRLTEAFF
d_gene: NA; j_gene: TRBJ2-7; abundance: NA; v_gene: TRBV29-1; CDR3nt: TGCAGCGTCGTGGGGACACGACCCTACGAGCAGTACTTC; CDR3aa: CSVVGTRPYEQYF
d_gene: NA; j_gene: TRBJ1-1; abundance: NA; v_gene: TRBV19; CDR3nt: TGTGCCAGTAGTATAGAGGCAGGGCCTCAGAACACTGAAGCTTTCTTT; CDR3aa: CASSIEAGPQNTEAFF
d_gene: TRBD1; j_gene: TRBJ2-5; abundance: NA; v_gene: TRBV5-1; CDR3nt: TGCGCCAGCAGCCCGGGACAGGGTCGCGAGACCCAGTACTTC; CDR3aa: CASSPGQGRETQYF
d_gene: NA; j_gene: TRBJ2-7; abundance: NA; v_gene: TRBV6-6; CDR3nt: TGTGCCAGCAGTTACACGGGAGATTACGAGCAGTACTTC; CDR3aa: CASSYTGDYEQYF
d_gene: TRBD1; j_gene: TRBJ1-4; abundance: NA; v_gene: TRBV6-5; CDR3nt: TGTGCCAGCAGTTACTCGGTTACAGGGGTTGAACTGTTTTTT; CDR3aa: CASSYSVTGVELFF
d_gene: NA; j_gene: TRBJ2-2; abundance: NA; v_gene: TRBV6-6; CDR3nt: TGTGCCAGTGCTTATCCGGACACCGGGGAGCTGTTTTTT; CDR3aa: CASAYPDTGELFF
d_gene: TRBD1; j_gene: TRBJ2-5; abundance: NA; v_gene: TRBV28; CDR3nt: TGTGCCAGCAGTCGTTGGACAGGTTCTGTAGAGACCCAGTACTTC; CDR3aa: CASSRWTGSVETQYF
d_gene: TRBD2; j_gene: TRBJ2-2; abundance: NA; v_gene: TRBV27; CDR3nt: TGTGCCAGCCTCGGGACTAGCGGGATGTCGAACACCGGGGAGCTGTTTTTT; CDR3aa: CASLGTSGMSNTGELFF
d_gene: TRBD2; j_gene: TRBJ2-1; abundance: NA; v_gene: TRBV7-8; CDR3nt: TGTGCCAGCAGCTCCCTAGCGGGAGGCAATGAGCAGTTCTTC; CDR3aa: CASSSLAGGNEQFF
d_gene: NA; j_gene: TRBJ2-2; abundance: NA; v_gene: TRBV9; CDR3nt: TGTGCCAGCAGCGTATATACAGGGACGAACACCGGGGAGCTGTTTTTT; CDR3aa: CASSVYTGTNTGELFF
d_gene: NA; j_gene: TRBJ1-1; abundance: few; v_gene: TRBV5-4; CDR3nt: TGTGCCAGCAGCCGGACAGACTGGAACACTGAAGCTTTCTTT; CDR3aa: CASSRTDWNTEAFF
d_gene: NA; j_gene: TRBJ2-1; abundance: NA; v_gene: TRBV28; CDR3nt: TGTGCCAGCAGTTTAACACCAAATGAGCAGTTCTTC; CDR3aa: CASSLTPNEQFF
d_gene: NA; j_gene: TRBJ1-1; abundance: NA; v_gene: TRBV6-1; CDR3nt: TGTGCCAGCAGCCTCGGACTGGCCTCGAACACTGAAGCTTTCTTT; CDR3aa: CASSLGLASNTEAFF
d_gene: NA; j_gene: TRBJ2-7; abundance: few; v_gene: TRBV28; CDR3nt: TGTGCCAGCAGTTTGGGGGCCGAGCAGTACTTC; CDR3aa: CASSLGAEQYF
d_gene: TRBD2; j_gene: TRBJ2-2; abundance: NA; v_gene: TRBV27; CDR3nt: TGTGCCAGCAGTTTTTCAGCGGGGGGGCGGGGCACCGGGGAGCTGTTTTTT; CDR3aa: CASSFSAGGRGTGELFF
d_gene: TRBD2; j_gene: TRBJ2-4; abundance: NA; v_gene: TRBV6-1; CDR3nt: TGTGCCAGCAGTGAATCCCTAGCGGTAGCCAAAAACATTCAGTACTTC; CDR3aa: CASSESLAVAKNIQYF
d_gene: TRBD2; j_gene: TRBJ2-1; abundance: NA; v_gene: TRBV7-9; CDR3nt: TGTGCCAGCTCCCTCGGGGGGGTCAATGAGCAGTTCTTC; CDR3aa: CASSLGGVNEQFF